A selection of T cell receptor beta chains follows, all from one sample in a study of blood T cell repertoires in COVID-19. The table came from immunoSEQ multiplex PCR; TCRdb's copy has only in-frame clones and leaves some out. The profile shows 190,000 or so clones, around nine tenths of them singletons. Sequencing was done on a sample of peripheral blood. Receptor source: a young woman who had recovered from COVID-19. The CDR3 runs from the conserved cysteine through the conserved F or W. A D gene is named only where the DNA matches it firmly. The size entry is marked missing in some rows and otherwise reads once, few, many or a size class.

CDR3: CASSPVGGDQPQHF
DNA: TGTGCCAGCAGCCCGGTTGGGGGCGATCAGCCCCAGCATTTT
size: few
V: TRBV6-5
D: -
J: TRBJ1-5

CDR3: CATSGTSGWPGDTQYF
DNA: TGTGCCACCAGTGGAACCAGCGGGTGGCCCGGGGATACGCAGTATTTT
size: -
V: TRBV24-1
D: -
J: TRBJ2-3

CDR3: CASSTGTGGYEQFF
DNA: TGTGCCAGTAGTACAGGGACCGGAGGGTATGAGCAGTTCTTC
size: -
V: TRBV19
D: -
J: TRBJ2-1

CDR3: CASAQGMNTGELFF
DNA: TGTGCCAGCGCTCAGGGAATGAACACCGGGGAGCTGTTTTTT
size: -
V: TRBV7-3
D: -
J: TRBJ2-2

CDR3: CASSLGTGDNEKLFF
DNA: TGTGCCAGCAGCCTCGGGACAGGGGATAATGAAAAACTGTTTTTT
size: -
V: TRBV7-3
D: TRBD1
J: TRBJ1-4

CDR3: CASSESPLNYGYTF
DNA: TGTGCCAGCAGTGAATCCCCCCTTAACTATGGCTACACCTTC
size: -
V: TRBV25-1
D: -
J: TRBJ1-2

CDR3: CASSSPGQESSGNTIYF
DNA: TGTGCCAGCAGCTCCCCGGGACAGGAAAGCTCTGGAAACACCATATATTTT
size: -
V: TRBV7-6
D: TRBD1
J: TRBJ1-3

CDR3: CASSPWQIQETQYF
DNA: TGCGCCAGCAGCCCCTGGCAGATTCAAGAGACCCAGTACTTC
size: -
V: TRBV5-1
D: -
J: TRBJ2-5

CDR3: CASSQWTGAIQETQYF
DNA: TGCGCCAGCAGCCAATGGACAGGGGCCATCCAAGAGACCCAGTACTTC
size: -
V: TRBV4-1
D: TRBD1
J: TRBJ2-5

CDR3: CASSMTGGYEQYF
DNA: TGTGCCAGTAGTATGACGGGGGGCTACGAGCAGTACTTC
size: -
V: TRBV19
D: TRBD2
J: TRBJ2-7

CDR3: CASSYSDTEAFF
DNA: TGTGCCAGCAGTTACTCCGACACTGAAGCTTTCTTT
size: -
V: TRBV6-6
D: -
J: TRBJ1-1

CDR3: CASSQDHIRDRLESFSYEQYF
DNA: TGCGCCAGCAGCCAAGACCATATCCGGGACAGACTAGAGTCATTCTCCTACGAGCAGTACTTC
size: -
V: TRBV4-3
D: -
J: TRBJ2-7

CDR3: CASSPPGLPYEQYF
DNA: TGTGCCAGCTCACCACCGGGACTGCCGTACGAGCAGTACTTC
size: -
V: TRBV18
D: -
J: TRBJ2-7

CDR3: CASSVGLAGLTDTQYF
DNA: TGTGCCAGCAGCGTAGGGTTAGCGGGTTTAACAGATACGCAGTATTTT
size: few
V: TRBV9
D: TRBD2
J: TRBJ2-3

CDR3: CASSNRGGDNSPLHF
DNA: TGTGCCAGCAGCAACCGGGGGGGGGATAATTCACCCCTCCACTTT
size: -
V: TRBV21-1
D: -
J: TRBJ1-6

CDR3: CATSNSGLAEKTGELFF
DNA: TGTGCCACCAGTAATTCCGGACTAGCGGAAAAAACCGGGGAGCTGTTTTTT
size: -
V: TRBV24-1
D: TRBD2
J: TRBJ2-2

CDR3: CAWNGGGGYTF
DNA: TGTGCCTGGAATGGAGGAGGGGGCTACACCTTC
size: -
V: TRBV30
D: -
J: TRBJ1-2

CDR3: CASTPTGANTEAFF
DNA: TGTGCCAGTACCCCGACAGGGGCGAACACTGAAGCTTTCTTT
size: few
V: TRBV19
D: TRBD1
J: TRBJ1-1

CDR3: CASRAAGGMARNTIYF
DNA: TGTGCCAGCAGGGCCGCAGGGGGGATGGCAAGAAACACCATATATTTT
size: -
V: TRBV2
D: TRBD1
J: TRBJ1-3

CDR3: CASSPRLVQETQYF
DNA: TGTGCCAGCAGTCCGAGACTCGTACAAGAGACCCAGTACTTC
size: -
V: TRBV11-1
D: -
J: TRBJ2-5

CDR3: CASRNGGEGNIQYF
DNA: TGTGCCAGTAGAAACGGGGGAGAGGGAAACATTCAGTACTTC
size: -
V: TRBV19
D: -
J: TRBJ2-4

CDR3: CSVDPGSWRGYTF
DNA: TGCAGCGTTGACCCTGGGTCCTGGAGGGGCTACACCTTC
size: -
V: TRBV29-1
D: -
J: TRBJ1-2

CDR3: CASSLVDRPKAFF
DNA: TGTGCCAGCAGCTTAGTAGACAGGCCGAAAGCTTTCTTT
size: -
V: TRBV11-2
D: -
J: TRBJ1-1

CDR3: CASSHVPLPGGETGELFF
DNA: TGCGCCAGCAGCCACGTACCCCTACCGGGGGGTGAAACCGGGGAGCTGTTTTTT
size: -
V: TRBV4-3
D: TRBD2
J: TRBJ2-2

CDR3: CATSDFPRESYNEQFF
DNA: TGTGCCACCAGTGATTTTCCGCGGGAGTCCTACAATGAGCAGTTCTTC
size: -
V: TRBV24-1
D: TRBD2
J: TRBJ2-1

CDR3: CASSVVGTETDTQYF
DNA: TGTGCCAGCAGCGTAGTTGGGACAGAAACAGATACGCAGTATTTT
size: -
V: TRBV9
D: TRBD1
J: TRBJ2-3

CDR3: CSATGHLNTEAFF
DNA: TGCAGCGCTACGGGACATTTGAACACTGAAGCTTTCTTT
size: -
V: TRBV29-1
D: -
J: TRBJ1-1

CDR3: CASSQLGQYTGEQYF
DNA: TGTGCCAGCAGCCAACTGGGACAGTATACTGGCGAGCAGTACTTC
size: -
V: TRBV3-1/TRBV3-2
D: TRBD1
J: TRBJ2-7

CDR3: CASSLTVGEFSYNEQFF
DNA: TGTGCCAGCAGCCTCACCGTGGGAGAGTTCTCCTACAATGAGCAGTTCTTC
size: -
V: TRBV3-1/TRBV3-2
D: -
J: TRBJ2-1

CDR3: CASSFGQGYEDYTF
DNA: TGTGCCAGCAGTTTCGGCCAGGGTTATGAGGACTACACCTTC
size: -
V: TRBV27
D: -
J: TRBJ1-2

CDR3: CASSMAGGRNYGYTF
DNA: TGTGCCAGTAGTATGGCGGGAGGACGGAACTATGGCTACACCTTC
size: once
V: TRBV19
D: -
J: TRBJ1-2

CDR3: CASSVNSGYNEQFF
DNA: TGTGCCAGCAGCGTGAATAGCGGCTACAATGAGCAGTTCTTC
size: -
V: TRBV9
D: -
J: TRBJ2-1

CDR3: CASSTGQALRSPLHF
DNA: TGCGCCAGCAGCACCGGACAGGCTTTGCGTTCACCCCTCCACTTT
size: -
V: TRBV5-1
D: TRBD1
J: TRBJ1-6

CDR3: CASSFPRLQETQYF
DNA: TGTGCCAGCAGCTTCCCTAGGCTACAAGAGACCCAGTACTTC
size: -
V: TRBV7-9
D: -
J: TRBJ2-5

CDR3: CAWSSDRGQETQYF
DNA: TGTGCCTGGAGTTCGGACAGGGGTCAAGAGACCCAGTACTTC
size: -
V: TRBV30
D: TRBD1
J: TRBJ2-5

CDR3: CASSRRRRGYVLSEAFF
DNA: TGCGCCAGCAGCCGCAGACGCAGGGGATATGTACTCTCTGAAGCTTTCTTT
size: -
V: TRBV5-1
D: -
J: TRBJ1-1

CDR3: CASSPRTIGENEQFF
DNA: TGTGCCAGCAGCCCGAGGACCATCGGGGAAAATGAGCAGTTCTTC
size: -
V: TRBV13
D: -
J: TRBJ2-1

CDR3: CASSLVDRNEKLFF
DNA: TGTGCCAGCAGCTTAGTTGACAGGAATGAAAAACTGTTTTTT
size: -
V: TRBV7-9
D: -
J: TRBJ1-4